This entry is about one T cell receptor (beta chain). Additional DNA sequences in this sample encode the identical CDR3. Study processing details: Reference gene primers were amplified, and this amplification served to estimate nucleated cell counts. Sequencing was performed with immunoSEQ multiplex PCR; in TCRdb, only in-frame clones are kept and a portion is missing. V and J calls and clone size are as listed in that table; D and trimming were resolved from the DNA. The data hold 95,000 to 110,000 clones, with roughly 80% observed a single time. The CDR3 loop spans 14 amino acids. The V gene end was trimmed by 3 bases and the J gene end by 7 bases; junction bases not matched to a gene: 4. CDR1 is MDHEN and CDR2 is SYDVKM in the germline V gene. The sample comes from a study of blood T cell repertoires in COVID-19. Turning to the study itself: Collection of acute and convalescent COVID-19 samples took place in the United States, Italy and Spain. In each case, the material was cDNA or gDNA derived from T cells, B-cell-depleted T cells, or PBMCs.

Sequencing was done on a sample of peripheral blood. The TCR originated in a woman of 80 years or more with active or convalescent COVID-19. V gene TRBV28 combines with J gene TRBJ1-5; TRBD1 matches at 9 bases. CDR3 region: CASSFGTGNQPQHF. CDR3 DNA sequence: TGTGCCAGCAGTTTTGGGACAGGGAACCAGCCCCAGCATTTT.